The clone carrying this T cell receptor beta chain was detected ten times or more. Its cognate antigen is unknown. The data were obtained in a study of regulatory T cells in long-lasting Graves disease. Study as a whole: In persistent Graves' disease, antithyroid drugs had been taken for over 5 years and TSH receptor antibodies stayed positive. Findings of the study overall: Persistent-disease Graves' patients showed less TCR diversity than new cases.

The CDR3 covers 14 residues. V lost 4 bases, J lost 9 bases, and 16 bases lay in between. CDR1 and CDR2 from the germline V gene are MNHEY and SVGAGI. Time point specified: persistent/refractory GD, antithyroid drugs over 5 years with positive TRAb. The TCR library was prepared using RNA isolated from PBMCs. Patients came through an endocrinology department, and that department was in Xi'an, China. Arm-PCR of CDR3 regions with iRepertoire HTBI primers generated TCR beta libraries. TCRdb reprocessed the multiplex PCR reads via MiXCR and lists one record per CDR3 protein. The table shows roughly 450,000 distinct CDR3 sequences, with roughly 20% occurring only once.

The V and J genes are TRBV6-5 and TRBJ1-5; no definite D call. This specimen was peripheral blood mononuclear cells (PBMCs), taken when the disease was refractory, from a patient treated with antithyroid drugs. This receptor was identified in a female donor with Graves disease. The CDR3 DNA is TGTGCCAGCAGTTTTCGTGGTAAGGGTCGGCCCCAGCATTTT. Encoded protein: CASSFRGKGRPQHF.